Listed below are T cell receptor beta chains from one sample, sequenced in a study of T cell repertoires in cytomegalovirus infection. One entry per CDR3 protein results from TCRdb running MiXCR on the reads. The sample holds 200,000 or so distinct CDR3 sequences, roughly 28% seen once. The sample comprised PBMCs. The source of these receptors is a human donor in good health (CMV status not recorded). Some clones in this sample may be carry-over from other donors' samples. The CDR3 runs from the conserved cysteine through the conserved F or W. The D gene is left open where the match is weak. Rows give clone size only sometimes, using once, few, many, or a class for an expanded clone.

>.|14|TRBJ1-1|TRBV5-1|few
TGCGCCAGCACCCCCTGGGCGGGGAACACTGAAGCTTTCTTT
CASTPWAGNTEAFF
>.|14|TRBJ2-5|TRBV20-1|.
TGCAGTGCCGTGGGACATCTAGGGGAAGAGACCCAGTACTTC
CSAVGHLGEETQYF
>TRBD2|19|TRBJ2-1|TRBV7-2|many
TGTGCCAGCACTACAGGGGCTAGCGGGGGGCGTAGCTCCTACAATGAGCAGTTCTTC
CASTTGASGGRSSYNEQFF
>TRBD1|15|TRBJ1-2|TRBV19|.
TGTGCCAGTAGCGTCGACAGGGGATCGCTCCATGGCTACACCTTC
CASSVDRGSLHGYTF
>.|14|TRBJ2-4|TRBV6-6|.
TGTGCCAGCAGCCAGGCGCTAGCCAAAAACATTCAGTACTTC
CASSQALAKNIQYF
>.|16|TRBJ2-7|TRBV11-1|.
TGTGCCAGCAGCTTTTACCCCCGGGACGCCTCCTACGAGCAGTACTTC
CASSFYPRDASYEQYF
>.|15|TRBJ2-2|TRBV2|.
TGTGCCAGCAGTAGGGACATATCGAACACCGGGGAGCTGTTTTTT
CASSRDISNTGELFF
>.|12|TRBJ1-6|TRBV4-2|.
TGTGCCAGCAGCCAAGACGGGGGACCCCTCCACTTT
CASSQDGGPLHF
>.|16|TRBJ2-7|TRBV14|few
TGTGCCAGCAGCCAAGATCGTGGGGGAGTGAGGTACGAGCAGTACTTC
CASSQDRGGVRYEQYF
>.|14|TRBJ1-2|TRBV7-2|.
TGTGCCAGCAGCCCTGGACCGGCGGGATATGGCTACACCTTC
CASSPGPAGYGYTF
>.|16|TRBJ2-1|TRBV14|.
TGTGCCAGCAGCAGGAGGGGAGGCCACTACTACAATGAGCAGTTCTTC
CASSRRGGHYYNEQFF
>.|15|TRBJ2-1|TRBV11-2|.
TGTGCCAGCAGCCGGGAGTTGAGCTCCTACAATGAGCAGTTCTTC
CASSRELSSYNEQFF
>.|14|TRBJ2-6|TRBV6-2/TRBV6-3|few
TGTGCCAGCCAGAGAAGCTCTGGGGCCAACGTCCTGACTTTC
CASQRSSGANVLTF
>.|14|TRBJ1-1|TRBV7-3|many
TGTGCCAGCAGCCCGACTTCCCAACACCGCGAAGCTTTCTTT
CASSPTSQHREAFF
>TRBD2|15|TRBJ2-1|TRBV6-1|many
TGTGCCAGCAGTCCCGGTCTAGCGGGGCACAATGAGCAGTTCTTC
CASSPGLAGHNEQFF
>.|12|TRBJ1-2|TRBV7-2|many
TGTGCCAGCAGCTTAGGAGGCTATGGCTACACCTTC
CASSLGGYGYTF
>TRBD1|16|TRBJ2-2|TRBV6-2/TRBV6-3|.
TGTGCCACCATCGGACAGGGCATTTCGAACACCGGGGAGCTGTTTTTT
CATIGQGISNTGELFF
>TRBD2|16|TRBJ2-1|TRBV12-3/TRBV12-4|.
TGTGCCAGCAGCCTACTAGCGGGGGGACTCAACAATGAGCAGTTCTTC
CASSLLAGGLNNEQFF
>TRBD1|13|TRBJ1-1|TRBV15|.
TGTGCCACCAGCATTACAGGGGGCACTGAAGCTTTCTTT
CATSITGGTEAFF
>.|13|TRBJ1-3|TRBV6-1|.
TGTGCCGGCAGACAGAACTCTGGAAACACCATATATTTT
CAGRQNSGNTIYF